The source of this T cell receptor beta chain is a study of response to subunit inactivated influenza vaccine. General study points: There was a suggestion from the authors that each seasonal influenza vaccination recruits few new T cells.

This clonotype was recorded many times. Its antigen is unknown. TCRdb reprocessed the RT-PCR reads via MiXCR and lists one record per CDR3 protein. The sample includes under 750,000 distinct CDR3 sequences, 12% of them seen just once. V was cut by 2 bases and J by 3 bases, with 16 bases left in between. The CDR3 is 16 amino acids. CDR1 and CDR2 from the germline V gene are SGHVS and FQNEAQ. This chain uses TRBV7-8 with TRBJ2-5; perhaps TRBD1 as D (5 bases). The material sequenced was PBMCs from blood, taken on the day of vaccination. The sequence was obtained from a man aged 45-65 years who received an inactivated influenza vaccine. This CDR3 is CASSLPSQGAKETQYF. In nucleotides, the CDR3 is TGTGCCAGCAGCTTACCCTCCCAAGGGGCGAAAGAGACCCAGTACTTC.